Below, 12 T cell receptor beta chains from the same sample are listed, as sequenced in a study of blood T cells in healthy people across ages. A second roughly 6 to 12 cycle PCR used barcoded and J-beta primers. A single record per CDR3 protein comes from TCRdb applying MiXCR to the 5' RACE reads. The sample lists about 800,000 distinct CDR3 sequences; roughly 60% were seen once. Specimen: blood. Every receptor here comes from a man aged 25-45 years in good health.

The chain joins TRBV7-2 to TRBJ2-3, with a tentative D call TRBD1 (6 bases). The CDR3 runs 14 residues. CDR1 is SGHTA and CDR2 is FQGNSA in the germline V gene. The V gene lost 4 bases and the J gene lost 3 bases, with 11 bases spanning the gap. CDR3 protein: CASSSDTGTDTQYF. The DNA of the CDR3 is TGTGCCAGCAGCTCAGATACAGGGACAGATACGCAGTATTTT. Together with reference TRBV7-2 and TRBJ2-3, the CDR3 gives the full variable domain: GAGVSQSPSNKVTEKGKDVELRCDPISGHTALYWYRQSLGQGLEFLIYFQGNSAPDKSGLPSDRFSAERTGGSVSTLTIQRTQQEDSAVYLCASSSDTGTDTQYFGPGTRLTVL.

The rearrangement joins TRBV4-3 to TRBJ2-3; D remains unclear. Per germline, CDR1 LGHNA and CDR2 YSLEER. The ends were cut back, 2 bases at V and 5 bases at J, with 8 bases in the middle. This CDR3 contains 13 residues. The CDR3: CASSQRHIDTQYF. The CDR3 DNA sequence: TGCGCCAGCAGCCAACGTCACATAGATACGCAGTATTTT.

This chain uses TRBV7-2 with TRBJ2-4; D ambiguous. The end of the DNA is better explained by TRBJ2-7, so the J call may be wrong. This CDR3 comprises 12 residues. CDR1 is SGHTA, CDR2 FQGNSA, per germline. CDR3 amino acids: CASSSNFYEQYF. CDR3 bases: TGTGCCAGCAGCTCCAATTTCTACGAGCAGTACTTC.

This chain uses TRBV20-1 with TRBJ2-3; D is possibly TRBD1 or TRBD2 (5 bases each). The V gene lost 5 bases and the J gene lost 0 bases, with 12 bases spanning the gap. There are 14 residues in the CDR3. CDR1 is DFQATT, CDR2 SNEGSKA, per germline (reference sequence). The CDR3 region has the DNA TGCAGTGCTTTTCCGGGACGGAGCACAGATACGCAGTATTTT. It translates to CSAFPGRSTDTQYF.

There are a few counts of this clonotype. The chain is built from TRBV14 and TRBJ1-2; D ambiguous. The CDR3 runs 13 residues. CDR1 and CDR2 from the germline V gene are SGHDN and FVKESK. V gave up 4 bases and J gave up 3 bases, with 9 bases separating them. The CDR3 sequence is CASSPRTYYGYTF. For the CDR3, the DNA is TGTGCCAGCAGCCCCCGGACGTACTATGGCTACACCTTC.

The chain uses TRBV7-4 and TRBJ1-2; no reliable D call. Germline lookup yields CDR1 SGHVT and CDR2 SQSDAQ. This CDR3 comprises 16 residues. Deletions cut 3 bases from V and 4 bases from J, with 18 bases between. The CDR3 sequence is CASSFEAGSLFYGYTF. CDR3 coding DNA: TGTGCCAGCAGCTTCGAGGCCGGGTCCCTTTTCTATGGCTACACCTTC.

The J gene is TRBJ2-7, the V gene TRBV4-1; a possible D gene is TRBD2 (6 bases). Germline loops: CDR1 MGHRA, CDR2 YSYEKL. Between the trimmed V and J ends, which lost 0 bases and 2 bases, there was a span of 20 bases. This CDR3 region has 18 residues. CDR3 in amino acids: CASSQDFSSLGGTYEQYF. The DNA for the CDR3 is TGCGCCAGCAGCCAAGATTTTAGCTCGCTGGGGGGAACCTACGAGCAGTACTTC.

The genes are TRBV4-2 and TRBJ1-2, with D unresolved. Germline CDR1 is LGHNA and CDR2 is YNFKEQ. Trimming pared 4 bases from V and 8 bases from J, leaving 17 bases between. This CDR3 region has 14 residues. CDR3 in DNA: TGTGCCAGCAGCCCGACTCGTGCAGGTGGGGGCTACACCTTC. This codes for CASSPTRAGGGYTF.

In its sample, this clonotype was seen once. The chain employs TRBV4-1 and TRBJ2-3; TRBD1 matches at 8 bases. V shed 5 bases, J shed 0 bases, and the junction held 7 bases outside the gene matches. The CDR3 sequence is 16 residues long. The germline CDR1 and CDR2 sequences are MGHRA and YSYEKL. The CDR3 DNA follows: TGCGCCAGCAGCTACATCCAGGGGGCGAGCACAGATACGCAGTATTTT. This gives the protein CASSYIQGASTDTQYF.

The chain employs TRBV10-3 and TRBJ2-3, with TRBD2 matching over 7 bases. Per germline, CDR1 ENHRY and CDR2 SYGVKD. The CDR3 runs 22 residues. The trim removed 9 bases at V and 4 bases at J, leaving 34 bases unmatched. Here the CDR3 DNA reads TGTGCCATAGCAGCTCTGCGGGGGACGACCGAATTCCTCACAGATACCGCAGATACGCAGTATTTT. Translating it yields CAIAALRGTTEFLTDTADTQYF.

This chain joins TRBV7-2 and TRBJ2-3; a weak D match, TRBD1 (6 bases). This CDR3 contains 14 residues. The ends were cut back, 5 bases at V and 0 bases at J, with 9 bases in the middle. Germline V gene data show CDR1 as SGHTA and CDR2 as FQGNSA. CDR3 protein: CASSGQSSTDTQYF. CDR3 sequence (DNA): TGTGCCAGCAGCGGACAGTCTAGCACAGATACGCAGTATTTT.

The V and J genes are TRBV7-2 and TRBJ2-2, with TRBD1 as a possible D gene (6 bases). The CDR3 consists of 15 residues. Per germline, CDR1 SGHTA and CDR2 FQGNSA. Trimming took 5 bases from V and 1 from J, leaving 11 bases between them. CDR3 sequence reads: CASSRGQWNTGELFF. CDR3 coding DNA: TGTGCCAGCAGCCGTGGACAGTGGAACACCGGGGAGCTGTTTTTT.